This T cell receptor (beta chain) was identified in a study of Graves' ophthalmopathy and Graves' hyperthyroidism. The overall study: The collection of peripheral blood took place at initial diagnosis, before any treatment.

In this sample, this clonotype turned up many times. Its matching antigen is unknown. Study-level results: Sensitivity of roughly 64% and specificity of nearly 75% were achieved by the model that predicted ophthalmopathy progression.

TCR beta CDR3 regions were amplified from RNA transcripts. Scientists carried out first-round RT-PCR using HTBI primers and then a second-round multiplex PCR. A single record per CDR3 protein comes from TCRdb applying MiXCR to the multiplex PCR reads. The table lists a few hundred thousand distinct CDR3 sequences, approximately 18% of them singletons. V shed 2 bases and J shed 0 bases, with 11 bases lying between them. The CDR3 has 16 amino acids. Orbital computed tomography and thyroid ultrasound, along with TRAb, serum thyroxine and clinical symptoms, underpinned diagnosis. 8.5 to 10 ml of fresh blood yielded the PBMCs by density gradient.

The specimen was peripheral blood. The chain carries TRBV12-3 or TRBV12-4 and TRBJ1-5; weak D call: TRBD1 (5 bases). This clonotype originated in an adult woman with stable Graves' hyperthyroidism. The CDR3 DNA reads as TGTGCCAGCAGTTTACAAGGGCAGGGTAGCAATCAGCCCCAGCATTTT. Translating gives CASSLQGQGSNQPQHF.